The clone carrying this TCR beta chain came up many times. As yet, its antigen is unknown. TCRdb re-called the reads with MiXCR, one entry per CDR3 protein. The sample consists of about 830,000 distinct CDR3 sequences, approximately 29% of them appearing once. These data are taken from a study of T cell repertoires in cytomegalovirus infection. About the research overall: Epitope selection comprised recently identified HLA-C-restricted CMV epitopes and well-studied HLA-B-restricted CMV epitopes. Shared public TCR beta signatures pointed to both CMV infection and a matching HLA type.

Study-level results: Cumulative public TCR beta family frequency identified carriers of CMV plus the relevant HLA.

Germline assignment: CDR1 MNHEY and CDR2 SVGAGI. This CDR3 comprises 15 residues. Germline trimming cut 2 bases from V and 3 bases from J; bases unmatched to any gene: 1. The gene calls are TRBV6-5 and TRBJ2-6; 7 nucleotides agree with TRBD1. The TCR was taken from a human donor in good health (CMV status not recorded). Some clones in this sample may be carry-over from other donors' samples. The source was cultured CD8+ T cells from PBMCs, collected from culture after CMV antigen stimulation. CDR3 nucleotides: TGTGCCAGCAGTTACACAGGGGATGGGGCCAACGTCCTGACTTTC. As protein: CASSYTGDGANVLTF.